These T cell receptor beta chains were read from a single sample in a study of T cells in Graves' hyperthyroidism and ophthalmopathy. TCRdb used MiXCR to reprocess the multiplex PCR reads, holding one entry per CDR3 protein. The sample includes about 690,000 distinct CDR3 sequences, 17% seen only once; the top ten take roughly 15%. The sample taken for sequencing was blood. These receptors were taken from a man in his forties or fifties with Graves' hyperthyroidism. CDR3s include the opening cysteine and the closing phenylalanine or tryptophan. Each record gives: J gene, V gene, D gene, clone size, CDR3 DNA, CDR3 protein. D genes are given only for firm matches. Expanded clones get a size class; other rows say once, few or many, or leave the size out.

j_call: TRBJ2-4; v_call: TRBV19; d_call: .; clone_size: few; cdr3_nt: TGTGCCAGTAGGACTGGACGGTGGGGGGTAGCCAAAAACATTCAGTACTTC; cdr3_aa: CASRTGRWGVAKNIQYF
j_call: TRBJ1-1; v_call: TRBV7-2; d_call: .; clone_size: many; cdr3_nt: TGTGCCAGCAGCTTAGCGTGGGCTGTCAACACTGAAGCTTTCTTT; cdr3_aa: CASSLAWAVNTEAFF
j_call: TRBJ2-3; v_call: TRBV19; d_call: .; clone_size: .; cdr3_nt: TGTGCCAGTAGTATAGATCGGGGCACTAGCACAGATACGCAGTATTTT; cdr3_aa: CASSIDRGTSTDTQYF
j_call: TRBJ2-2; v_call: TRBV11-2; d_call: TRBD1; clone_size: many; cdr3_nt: TGTGCCAGCAGAAGGCCCGGGACAGCCAACACCGGGGAGCTGTTTTTT; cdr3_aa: CASRRPGTANTGELFF
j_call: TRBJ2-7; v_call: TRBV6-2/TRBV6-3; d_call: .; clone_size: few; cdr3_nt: TGTGCCAGCAGTTACGCCCACGGGGGACGGGCATCCTACGAGCAGTACTTC; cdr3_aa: CASSYAHGGRASYEQYF
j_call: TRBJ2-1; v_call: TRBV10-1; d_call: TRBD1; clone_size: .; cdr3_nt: TGCGCCGGCAGTGCACGAGGACAGGGTTCCTACAATGAGCAGTTCTTC; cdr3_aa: CAGSARGQGSYNEQFF
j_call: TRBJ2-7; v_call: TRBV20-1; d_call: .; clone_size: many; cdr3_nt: TGCAGTGCTCCGGACGCTTACGAGCAGTACTTC; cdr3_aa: CSAPDAYEQYF
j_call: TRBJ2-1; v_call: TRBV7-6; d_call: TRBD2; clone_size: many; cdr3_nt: TGTGCCAGCAGCTTAGCGGGAGGGCCCGGGGATGAGCAGTTCTTC; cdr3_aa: CASSLAGGPGDEQFF
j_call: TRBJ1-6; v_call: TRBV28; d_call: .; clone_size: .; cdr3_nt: TGTGCCAGCATCGGCCTGATGAGGTCACCCCTCCACTTT; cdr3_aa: CASIGLMRSPLHF
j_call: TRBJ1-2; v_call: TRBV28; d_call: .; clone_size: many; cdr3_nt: TGTGCCAGCAGTTTACGGGTTAATGGCTACACCTTC; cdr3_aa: CASSLRVNGYTF
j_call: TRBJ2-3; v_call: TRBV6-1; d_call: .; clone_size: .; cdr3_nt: TGTGCTACCAGGGTACTGAGTGAAGCAGATACGCAGTATTTT; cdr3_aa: CATRVLSEADTQYF
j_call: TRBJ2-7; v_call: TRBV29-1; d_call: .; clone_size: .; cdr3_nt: TGCAGCGTTGAAGATCAGGGGGAGCAGTACTTC; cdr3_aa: CSVEDQGEQYF
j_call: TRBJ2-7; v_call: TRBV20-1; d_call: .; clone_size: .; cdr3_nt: TGCAGTGGGCAAAATTTAGGGACGAATATCGCCGGGCAGTACTTC; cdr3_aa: CSGQNLGTNIAGQYF
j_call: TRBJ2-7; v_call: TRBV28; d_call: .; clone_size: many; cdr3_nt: TGTGCCAGCAGTTACCCATTCTCGGCTAGCGAGCAGTACTTC; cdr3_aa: CASSYPFSASEQYF
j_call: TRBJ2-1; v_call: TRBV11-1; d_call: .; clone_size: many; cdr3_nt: TGTGCCAGCAGCTTAGGCTTCTCCAGCTACAATGAGCAGTTCTTC; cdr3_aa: CASSLGFSSYNEQFF
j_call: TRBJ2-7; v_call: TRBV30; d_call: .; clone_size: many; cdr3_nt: TGTGCCTGGGGGTTAGCCCACGAGCAGTACTTC; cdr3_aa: CAWGLAHEQYF
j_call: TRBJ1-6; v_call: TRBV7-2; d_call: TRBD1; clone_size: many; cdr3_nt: TGTGCCAGCAGCGACAGGGCGAATAATTCACCCCTCCACTTT; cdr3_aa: CASSDRANNSPLHF
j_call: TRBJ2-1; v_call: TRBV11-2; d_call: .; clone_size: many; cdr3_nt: TGTGCCAGCAGCTTAGTTTCCAGCGGGCGGGTCGTTGAGCAGTTCTTC; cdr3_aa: CASSLVSSGRVVEQFF
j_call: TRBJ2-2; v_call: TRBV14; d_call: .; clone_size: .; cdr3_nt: TGTGCCAGCAGCCAAGATCCAGGATTTCACACCGGGGAGCTGCTTTTT; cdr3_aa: CASSQDPGFHTGELLF
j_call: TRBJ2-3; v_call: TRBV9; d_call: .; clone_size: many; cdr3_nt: TGTGCCAGCAGCGTAGTCGGCGGGGCCGCAGATACGCAGTATTTT; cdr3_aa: CASSVVGGAADTQYF
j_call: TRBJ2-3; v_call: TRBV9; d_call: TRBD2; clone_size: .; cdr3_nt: TGTGCCAGCAGCCCGAGCGGGAGCTGGGCAGATACGCAGTATTTT; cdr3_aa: CASSPSGSWADTQYF
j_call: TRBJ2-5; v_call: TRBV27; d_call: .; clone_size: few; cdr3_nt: TGTGCCAGCAGTCCCCGCCGTTGGGGCAGAAAATATGAGACCCAGTACTTC; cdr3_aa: CASSPRRWGRKYETQYF
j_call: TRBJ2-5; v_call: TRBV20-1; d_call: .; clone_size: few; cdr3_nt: TGCAGTGCTAGATCACCATCGGGGGGCGAAGCCCAGTACTTC; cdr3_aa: CSARSPSGGEAQYF
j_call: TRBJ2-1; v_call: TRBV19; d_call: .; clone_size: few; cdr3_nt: TGTGCCAGTAGTATAGCCTCCTGGCCCCCCGAAAACAATGAGCAGTTCTTC; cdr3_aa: CASSIASWPPENNEQFF
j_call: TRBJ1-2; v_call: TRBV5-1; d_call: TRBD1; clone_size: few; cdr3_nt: TGCGCCAGCACCAGAATGACTCAGGGGGCAACGATCTATGGCTACACCTTC; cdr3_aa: CASTRMTQGATIYGYTF
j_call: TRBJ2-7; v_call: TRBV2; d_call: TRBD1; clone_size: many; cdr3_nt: TGTGCCAGCAGTGAGCAACAGGGGGTAGCGTACGAGCAGTACTTC; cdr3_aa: CASSEQQGVAYEQYF
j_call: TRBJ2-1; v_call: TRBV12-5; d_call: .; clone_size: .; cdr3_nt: TGTGCTAGTGGTTTGGTACGTGGAGGGGGCTTTTCAAATCTGTACAATGAGCAGTTCTTC; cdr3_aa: CASGLVRGGGFSNLYNEQFF
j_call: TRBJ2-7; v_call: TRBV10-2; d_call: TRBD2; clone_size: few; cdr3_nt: TGCGCCAGCAGTACTACTAGCGGACTAACCTACGAGCAGTACTTC; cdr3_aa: CASSTTSGLTYEQYF
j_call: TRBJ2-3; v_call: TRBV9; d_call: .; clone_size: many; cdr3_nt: TGTGCCAGCAGCGTAGTGGCGGAGACAGATACGCAGTATTTT; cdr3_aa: CASSVVAETDTQYF
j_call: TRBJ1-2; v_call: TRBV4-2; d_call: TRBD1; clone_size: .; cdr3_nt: TGTGCCAGCAGCCAAGTTACAGGGGAGGGCTACACCTTC; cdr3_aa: CASSQVTGEGYTF
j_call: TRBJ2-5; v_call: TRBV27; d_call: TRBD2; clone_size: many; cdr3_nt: TGTGCCAGCAGACTATATAGCGGGGCAGAGGAGACCCAGTACTTC; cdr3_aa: CASRLYSGAEETQYF
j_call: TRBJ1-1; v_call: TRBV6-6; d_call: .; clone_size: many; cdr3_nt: TGTGCCAGCAGTTACAAGGGAGCGGTCACTGAAGCTTTCTTT; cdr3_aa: CASSYKGAVTEAFF
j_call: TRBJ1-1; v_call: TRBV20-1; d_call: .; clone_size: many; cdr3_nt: TGCAGTGCTAGAGCGGGTAGCATGAACACTGAAGCTTTCTTT; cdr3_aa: CSARAGSMNTEAFF
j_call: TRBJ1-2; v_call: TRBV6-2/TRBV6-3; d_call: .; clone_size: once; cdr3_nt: TGTGCCAGCAGTTACGTGGCACCTAACTATGGCTACACCTTC; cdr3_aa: CASSYVAPNYGYTF
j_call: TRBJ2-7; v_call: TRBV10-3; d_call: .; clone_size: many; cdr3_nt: TGTGCCATCAGTGAGCTCGGTCAGGGCCAACTCGAGCAGTACTTC; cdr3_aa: CAISELGQGQLEQYF
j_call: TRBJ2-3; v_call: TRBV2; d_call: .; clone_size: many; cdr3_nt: TGTGCCAGCAGTGGGGGCGGGATGATCACAGATACGCAGTATTTT; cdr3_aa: CASSGGGMITDTQYF
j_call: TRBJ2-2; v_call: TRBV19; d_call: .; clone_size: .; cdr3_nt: TGTGCCAGTAGTATCTCAGTGAACACCGGGGAGCTGTTTTTT; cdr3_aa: CASSISVNTGELFF
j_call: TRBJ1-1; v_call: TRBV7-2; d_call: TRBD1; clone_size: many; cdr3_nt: TGTGCCAGCAGCCGCGGGACAGCCTTAATCACTGAAGCTTTCTTT; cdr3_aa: CASSRGTALITEAFF
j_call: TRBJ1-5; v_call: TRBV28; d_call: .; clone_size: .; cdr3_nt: TGTGCCAGCAGTCCCAGCCCAGGGAATCAGCCCCAGCATTTT; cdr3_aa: CASSPSPGNQPQHF